Presented here are 32 T cell receptor beta chains from one specimen sequenced in a study of T cells in Graves' hyperthyroidism and ophthalmopathy. The investigators amplified TCR beta CDR3 regions from RNA transcripts. The study used the HTBI primer set for a first-round RT-PCR of the TCR CDR3. TCRdb re-analysed the multiplex PCR reads in MiXCR, keeping a single row per CDR3 protein. The data contain 300,000 to 350,000 distinct CDR3 sequences, approximately 15% of them singletons. Sequencing was performed on blood. All receptors derive from a woman aged 25 to 39 with Graves' hyperthyroidism.

The gene calls are TRBV7-3 and TRBJ2-1; unclear D gene. This CDR3 spans 12 amino acids. Between the trimmed V and J ends, which lost 5 bases and 10 bases, there was a span of 12 bases. The germline gives CDR1 SGHTA, CDR2 FQGTGA. CDR3 sequence (DNA): TGTGCCAGCAGCCCAGGCGTGGGCGAGCAGTTCTTC. Translated: CASSPGVGEQFF. Complete variable domain (other parts from reference TRBV7-3 and TRBJ2-1): GAGVSQTPSNKVTEKGKYVELRCDPISGHTALYWYRQSLGQGPEFLIYFQGTGAADDSGLPNDRFFAVRPEGSVSTLKIQRTERGDSAVYLCASSPGVGEQFFGPGTRLTVL.

This clonotype was observed many times. The CDR3 DNA follows: TGTGCCAGCAGCTATTCCCAGCGTAAGGACAGGGAAGAGACCCAGTACTTC. Translated: CASSYSQRKDREETQYF. The rearrangement joins TRBV9 to TRBJ2-5; 8 bases fit TRBD1. The length of the CDR3 is 17 residues. In germline, CDR1 is SGDLS, CDR2 YYNGEE. V shed 4 bases and J 3 bases; nucleotides not matched to a gene: 14.

In nucleotides, the CDR3 is TGTGCCAGTAGTAATATGCCGACTAGCGTATCCTACAATGAGCAGTTCTTC. It codes for CASSNMPTSVSYNEQFF. The V and J genes are TRBV19 and TRBJ2-1, with 8 bases that match TRBD2. With V trimmed by 4 bases and J by 1 base, 9 bases remained unmatched. The CDR3 contains 17 residues. Germline CDR1 and CDR2: LNHDA and SQIVND (reference sequence). The whole variable domain, filled in from reference TRBV19 and TRBJ2-1, reads DGGITQSPKYLFRKEGQNVTLSCEQNLNHDAMYWYRQDPGQGLRLIYYSQIVNDFQKGDIAEGYSVSREKKESFPLTVTSAQKNPTAFYLCASSNMPTSVSYNEQFFGPGTRLTVL.

The rearrangement uses TRBV3-1 and TRBJ1-2; D is undetermined. Trimming cost V 2 bases and J 4 bases, with 17 bases left between them. Germline loops: CDR1 LGHDT, CDR2 YNNKEL (reference sequence). The CDR3 runs to 16 residues. CDR3 protein: CASSQIPWIALYGYTF. For the CDR3, the DNA is TGTGCCAGCAGCCAAATCCCCTGGATAGCTCTCTATGGCTACACCTTC.

The chain has TRBV14 and TRBJ2-1; tentatively, D is TRBD1 (6 bases). V was trimmed by 2 bases and J by 4 bases, leaving 12 bases between them. CDR1 SGHDN and CDR2 FVKESK come from the germline V gene. This CDR3 contains 15 residues. The CDR3 reads CASSQWGQKYNEQFF. The CDR3 coding sequence is TGTGCCAGCAGCCAATGGGGGCAGAAATACAATGAGCAGTTCTTC.

The CDR3 region is CASSQRQLTALHF. CDR3 bases: TGTGCCAGCAGCCAGAGACAGCTCACGGCCCTCCACTTT. The J gene is TRBJ1-6, the V gene TRBV3-1; D perhaps matches TRBD1 (5 bases). The length of the CDR3 is 13 residues. V was pared by 3 bases and J by 14 bases, with 14 bases between. Germline CDR1 LGHDT, CDR2 YNNKEL (reference sequence). The complete variable domain, with remaining parts taken from reference TRBV3-1 and TRBJ1-6, reads DTAVSQTPKYLVTQMGNDKSIKCEQNLGHDTMYWYKQDSKKFLKIMFSYNNKELIINETVPNRFSPKSPDKAHLNLHINSLELGDSAVYFCASSQRQLTALHFGNGTRLTVT.

The chain combines TRBV19 with TRBJ1-5; tentative D call: TRBD1 (6 bases). V lost 6 bases, J lost 3 bases, and 15 bases lay in between. There are 15 residues in the CDR3. CDR1 LNHDA and CDR2 SQIVND come from the germline V gene (reference sequence). The CDR3 loop reads CASRYAGQNNQPQHF. The DNA of the CDR3 is TGTGCCAGTAGATACGCGGGACAAAACAATCAGCCCCAGCATTTT.

V usage is TRBV10-3 and J usage is TRBJ2-4; D is possibly TRBD2 (6 bases). Germline V CDR1 and CDR2: ENHRY, SYGVKD. This CDR3 contains 17 residues. V lost 0 bases to trimming and J lost 0 bases, with 12 bases between them. CDR3 protein: CAISESSLALAKNIQYF. In DNA, the CDR3 is TGTGCCATCAGTGAGTCGAGTCTAGCGCTAGCCAAAAACATTCAGTACTTC.

This sequence joins TRBV20-1 and TRBJ1-1; weak D call: TRBD1 (6 bases). CDR1 DFQATT and CDR2 SNEGSKA come from the germline V gene (reference sequence). The V end was cut by 0 bases, the J end by 2 bases, with 13 bases between. The CDR3 sequence is 15 residues long. Here the CDR3 reads CSAREDRGDNTEAFF. CDR3 sequence (DNA): TGCAGTGCTAGAGAGGACAGAGGTGATAACACTGAAGCTTTCTTT.

This chain uses TRBV27 with TRBJ2-3; TRBD2 is a possible D gene (6 bases). The germline gives CDR1 MNHEY, CDR2 SMNVEV (reference sequence). The V gene lost 2 bases and the J gene lost 0 bases, with 9 bases spanning the gap. The CDR3 is 15 amino acids. In DNA form, the CDR3 reads TGTGCCAGCAGTTTAGGGGGACTTAGCACAGATACGCAGTATTTT. Translation: CASSLGGLSTDTQYF.

This clonotype was found many times. V is TRBV20-1 and J is TRBJ2-3, with TRBD2 matching 10 bases. Germline V gene sequence: CDR1 DFQATT, CDR2 SNEGSKA (reference sequence). The CDR3 loop spans 17 amino acids. The trim removed 1 base at V and 9 bases at J, leaving 16 bases unmatched. CDR3 nucleotide sequence: TGCAGTGCTAGAGTCCGAGTAGGGGCTAGCGGGAGTTTCACGCAGTATTTT. Its protein product is CSARVRVGASGSFTQYF.

This clonotype was seen many times. V usage is TRBV2 and J usage is TRBJ1-5, with unresolved D. The CDR3 length is 13 residues. The germline CDR1 and CDR2 sequences are SNHLY and FYNNEI. The ends were cut back, 1 base at V and 7 bases at J, with 8 bases in the middle. The CDR3 DNA follows: TGTGCCAGCAGTGAAGGCGGAGAACAGCCCCAGCATTTT. This gives the protein CASSEGGEQPQHF.

The V and J genes are TRBV20-1 and TRBJ2-3; TRBD2 is a possible D gene (5 bases). The CDR3 extends over 16 amino acids. Trimming shortened V by 3 bases and J by 0 bases, and 16 bases separated the two germline ends. CDR1 and CDR2 from the germline V gene are DFQATT and SNEGSKA (reference sequence). The CDR3 loop is CSASDLLGSSTDTQYF. CDR3 nucleotide sequence: TGCAGTGCTAGCGACTTACTAGGGTCTAGCACAGATACGCAGTATTTT.

The rearrangement links TRBV11-2 to TRBJ2-7; 7 nucleotides match TRBD1. The CDR3 sequence is 19 residues long. CDR1 is SGHAT and CDR2 is FQNNGV in the germline V gene. V gave up 1 base and J gave up 2 bases; unmatched junction bases: 17. CDR3 in amino acids: CASSLAAKSKGAAPYEQYF. Written as DNA, the CDR3 is TGTGCCAGCAGCTTAGCGGCAAAATCTAAGGGGGCGGCCCCCTACGAGCAGTACTTC. The whole variable domain, filled in from reference TRBV11-2 and TRBJ2-7, reads EAGVAQSPRYKIIEKRQSVAFWCNPISGHATLYWYQQILGQGPKLLIQFQNNGVVDDSQLPKDRFSAERLKGVDSTLKIQPAKLEDSAVYLCASSLAAKSKGAAPYEQYFGPGTRLTVT.

This clonotype was recorded many times. The chain joins TRBV9 to TRBJ2-5; D is unclear. Trimming removed 0 bases from V and 2 bases from J, with 8 bases in between. The CDR3 has 14 residues. Germline V gene lookup returns CDR1 SGDLS and CDR2 YYNGEE. The CDR3 region is CASSVGTIQETQYF. The CDR3 DNA is TGTGCCAGCAGCGTAGGAACCATACAAGAGACCCAGTACTTC.

This clonotype has a count of ten or more. The gene calls are TRBV11-2 and TRBJ2-3, with TRBD2 matching over 13 bases. V shed 1 base and J 3 bases; nucleotides not matched to a gene: 1. Germline V lookup: CDR1 SGHAT, CDR2 FQNNGV. This CDR3 comprises 16 residues. CDR3: CASSLGTSGRTDTQYF. In nucleotides, the CDR3 is TGTGCCAGCAGCTTAGGGACTAGCGGGAGAACAGATACGCAGTATTTT.

This clonotype occurred a few times. The chain carries TRBV6-1 and TRBJ2-6, with D possibly TRBD2 on 6 matching bases. The CDR3 loop spans 15 amino acids. CDR1 MNHNS and CDR2 SASEGT come from the germline V gene. V lost 6 bases and J 2 bases, leaving 11 bases between the germline ends. The CDR3 region has the DNA TGTGCCAGCAGCTCCAGGGAGGCTGGGGCCAACGTCCTGACTTTC. This codes for CASSSREAGANVLTF.

The rearrangement uses TRBV12-3 or TRBV12-4 and TRBJ1-1; possibly TRBD1 for D (5 bases). This CDR3 region has 14 residues. V was shortened by 3 bases and J by 11 bases, with 19 bases between the two germline ends. CDR3 sequence (DNA): TGTGCCAGCAGTTTGACCCGGGACCCACCCGTGGCTTTCTTT. Translating gives CASSLTRDPPVAFF.

This rearrangement joins TRBV12-3 or TRBV12-4 to TRBJ1-2, with D unclear. The CDR3 consists of 14 residues. V lost 5 bases to trimming and J lost 8 bases, with 18 bases between them. Here the CDR3 reads CASSEEARVLGYTF. DNA of the CDR3: TGTGCCAGCAGTGAAGAGGCGCGGGTTTTGGGCTACACCTTC.

This sequence joins TRBV4-1 and TRBJ2-1; D possibly matches TRBD1 or TRBD2 (5 bases each). Trimming left V 0 bases short and J 8 bases short, with 20 bases between. Germline lookup yields CDR1 MGHRA and CDR2 YSYEKL. This CDR3 is 17 amino acids long. CDR3 amino acids: CASSQEYGTLGWDEQFF. CDR3 nucleotide sequence: TGCGCCAGCAGCCAAGAGTACGGGACCCTAGGTTGGGATGAGCAGTTCTTC.

This clonotype was seen at least ten times. The CDR3 here is CASSLQREDEDTQYF. CDR3 sequence (DNA): TGCGCCAGCAGCTTGCAGCGGGAGGATGAAGATACGCAGTATTTT. V usage is TRBV5-1 and J usage is TRBJ2-3; 9 bases are shared with TRBD2. The CDR3 extends over 15 amino acids. Germline loops: CDR1 SGHRS, CDR2 YFSETQ. The J segment lost 5 bases and the V segment lost 1 base, leaving 5 bases of the junction unmatched.

DNA of the CDR3: TGTGCCAGTAGTATCGACAGGATGAACACCGGGGAGCTGTTTTTT. Its translation: CASSIDRMNTGELFF. V gene TRBV19 combines with J gene TRBJ2-2; possible D gene TRBD1, 6 bases. The CDR3 spans 15 residues. Germline V gene sequence: CDR1 LNHDA, CDR2 SQIVND (reference sequence). V was pared by 3 bases and J by 1 base, with 9 bases between.

This clonotype has at least ten counts. The gene calls are TRBV2 and TRBJ2-7; D may correspond to TRBD1 or TRBD2 (6 bases each). CDR1 is SNHLY and CDR2 is FYNNEI in the germline V gene. There are 14 residues in the CDR3. The ends were cut back, 8 bases at V and 2 bases at J, with 16 bases in the middle. This CDR3 is CASHREAGPYEQYF. CDR3 bases: TGTGCCAGCCACAGGGAGGCAGGGCCCTACGAGCAGTACTTC.

CDR3 DNA sequence: TGTGCCAGCAACCCCGGACTAGCGGGAGAGCGAGATACGCAGTATTTT. It yields the protein CASNPGLAGERDTQYF. The chain links TRBV7-9 to TRBJ2-3, with 13 bases fitting TRBD2. This CDR3 is built from 16 residues. V shed 7 bases, J shed 5 bases, and the junction held 9 bases outside the gene matches. Per the germline V gene, CDR1 is SEHNR and CDR2 is FQNEAQ (reference sequence).

A note on this clonotype: Germline and junction disagree at one end, which may indicate a read error. The gene calls are TRBV20-1 and TRBJ2-3, with D maybe TRBD1 (5 bases). CDR1 is DFQATT, CDR2 SNEGSKA, per germline (reference sequence). This CDR3 is built from 14 residues. CDR3 amino acids: CSVDKGSTTDAQYF. CDR3 DNA sequence: TGCAGTGTGGACAAAGGAAGTACCACAGATGCGCAGTATTTT.

The chain has TRBV20-1 and TRBJ2-2; possibly TRBD1 for D (6 bases). CDR3 length equals 11 residues. Germline V gene sequence: CDR1 DFQATT, CDR2 SNEGSKA (reference sequence). V lost 4 bases and J 7 bases, leaving 7 bases between the germline ends. DNA of the CDR3: TGCAGTGCTACACAGGGCGGGGAGCTGTTTTTT. It is translated as CSATQGGELFF.

The chain joins TRBV20-1 to TRBJ2-1; D could derive from TRBD1 or TRBD2 (5 bases each). The CDR3 has 15 residues. V dropped 1 base and J dropped 9 bases, with 19 bases sitting between them. Germline assignment: CDR1 DFQATT and CDR2 SNEGSKA (reference sequence). The CDR3 DNA follows: TGCAGTGCTAGAGTCCCGGGACGGGGAGATTCTGAGCAGTTCTTC. Its protein is CSARVPGRGDSEQFF.

The chain carries TRBV28 and TRBJ1-4; the match to TRBD1 covers 7 bases. V was clipped by 6 bases and J by 7 bases; unmatched bases: 14. This CDR3 has 16 residues. Germline V gives CDR1 MDHEN, CDR2 SYDVKM. CDR3 amino acids: CASRPGTAGKSEKLFF. For the CDR3, the DNA is TGTGCCAGCAGGCCCGGGACAGCTGGAAAGAGTGAAAAACTGTTTTTT.

J is TRBJ1-1 and V is TRBV19; 10 bases agree with TRBD1. The CDR3 is 15 residues long. The germline V gene encodes CDR1 LNHDA and CDR2 SQIVND (reference sequence). V trimming: 3 bases; J trimming: 1 base; junction bases outside the gene matches: 2. The CDR3: CASSMWDRGNTEAFF. Written as DNA, the CDR3 is TGTGCCAGTAGTATGTGGGACAGGGGGAACACTGAAGCTTTCTTT.

The rearrangement uses TRBV3-1 and TRBJ2-4; TRBD2 matches at 10 bases. The CDR3 is 16 amino acids. The ends lost 4 bases at V and 9 bases at J; junction bases unmatched: 12. Germline assignment: CDR1 LGHDT and CDR2 YNNKEL (reference sequence). The CDR3 DNA is TGTGCCAGCAGCCCCCCGGGGACTAGCGCTGGGGGCATTCAGTACTTC. Its protein product is CASSPPGTSAGGIQYF. Full variable domain (rest looked up from reference TRBV3-1 and TRBJ2-4): DTAVSQTPKYLVTQMGNDKSIKCEQNLGHDTMYWYKQDSKKFLKIMFSYNNKELIINETVPNRFSPKSPDKAHLNLHINSLELGDSAVYFCASSPPGTSAGGIQYFGAGTRLSVL.

This clonotype was recorded once. Possible read error: a much larger clone is one base away. No conserved phenylalanine or tryptophan is present at the end of the CDR3, so a read error is the likely explanation. The chain joins TRBV2 to TRBJ2-2; perhaps TRBD1 as D (6 bases). This CDR3 is 14 amino acids long. V was shortened by 3 bases and J by 1 base, with 6 bases between the two germline ends. In germline, CDR1 is SNHLY, CDR2 FYNNEI. Written as DNA, the CDR3 is TGTGCCAGCAGTGAGACAGGGAACACCGGGGAGCTGTTTTCT. This translates into CASSETGNTGELFS.

As to this clonotype: A much bigger clone sits one base away, suggesting this may be a read error. Because the CDR3 is missing its conserved closing phenylalanine or tryptophan, this is likely a read error. The chain combines TRBV2 with TRBJ1-5; D unclear. The CDR3 is 11 residues long. Trimming left V 6 bases short and J 5 bases short, with 5 bases between. The germline CDR1 and CDR2 sequences are SNHLY and FYNNEI. CDR3 amino acids: CASRRDQPQHV. For the CDR3, the DNA is TGTGCCAGCAGGCGAGATCAGCCCCAGCATGTT.